One and the same sample provided the 11 T cell receptor beta chains below, sequenced in a study of post-analysis software for immune sequencing data (dated by TCRdb to the mid-2010s). No antigen has been identified for these receptors. General study outcomes and caveats: Significantly higher frequencies in patients than in controls were found for roughly 5 TRBV segments, including TRBV5-6, TRBV5-1 and TRBV20-1.

Preparation of the library involved PCR. Sequencing instrument: Illumina HiSeq 2500. To reduce PCR and sequencing biases, unique molecular identifiers were built into the TCR beta cDNA libraries. TCRdb reprocessed the public reads (quality trimming at Q25 with fastp, clone calling with MiXCR) and kept in-frame beta chains. Rows merge per CDR3 protein into single entries with the most common DNA and genes. Within this sample are hundreds of thousands of distinct CDR3 sequences, with 59% of them counted one time only. The ten largest make up roughly 10% of the sample. Sequenced material: blood. These receptors came from a girl aged 2 to 9 with multiple sclerosis.

The chain couples TRBV4-1 to TRBJ1-4; D is perhaps TRBD1 (5 bases). V lost 1 base and J 5 bases, leaving 14 bases between the germline ends. Germline V gives CDR1 MGHRA, CDR2 YSYEKL. This CDR3 has 16 amino acids. The CDR3 bases are TGCGCCAGCAGCCAAGTTGGGGGGGGAGCGAATGAAAAACTGTTTTTT. This sequence encodes CASSQVGGGANEKLFF.

This clonotype has just a few counts. The rearrangement uses TRBV11-3 and TRBJ2-5; D remains unclear. Germline CDR1 and CDR2: SGHNT and YENEEA. V lost 5 bases and J lost 2, with 12 bases in between. The length of the CDR3 is 14 residues. The CDR3 loop reads CASSHRASQETQYF. The CDR3 DNA follows: TGTGCCAGCAGCCATAGGGCTAGTCAAGAGACCCAGTACTTC.

This clonotype has just a few counts. The chain uses TRBV20-1 and TRBJ2-5; 7 bases align to TRBD2. The CDR3 sequence is 14 residues long. J gave up 5 bases and V 0 bases, and 6 bases lay outside the gene matches. Germline-derived CDR1 and CDR2 are DFQATT and SNEGSKA (reference sequence). The CDR3 loop is CSARDLVGGETQYF. In nucleotides, the CDR3 is TGCAGTGCTAGAGATCTTGTGGGGGGGGAGACCCAGTACTTC.

Details on this clonotype: At one end the junction does not follow the germline gene, possibly because of a read error. The rearrangement joins TRBV13 to TRBJ2-5; D is undetermined. This CDR3 has 14 amino acids. Germline assignment: CDR1 PRHDT and CDR2 FYEKMQ (reference sequence). The CDR3 protein is CASNLRQTSETQYF. For the CDR3, the DNA is TGTGCCAGCAACTTAAGGCAGACATCTGAGACCCAGTACTTC.

The chain uses TRBV7-9 and TRBJ1-2; D not resolved. Germline CDR1 reads SEHNR; CDR2 reads FQNEAQ (reference sequence). Trimming pared 2 bases from V and 4 bases from J, leaving 11 bases between. This CDR3 contains 14 residues. The CDR3 loop reads CASSLILQAYGYTF. The CDR3 DNA is TGTGCCAGCAGCTTAATCCTGCAGGCCTATGGCTACACCTTC.

The chain uses TRBV5-1 and TRBJ2-5; TRBD1 agrees at 9 bases. Gene TRBJ2-7 matches the end of the DNA better, so the J call may be wrong. The CDR3 sequence is 14 residues long. Germline lookup yields CDR1 SGHRS and CDR2 YFSETQ. CDR3: CASSLGQGVDEQYF. The CDR3 bases are TGCGCCAGCAGCTTGGGACAGGGGGTCGACGAGCAGTACTTC.

On this clonotype itself: One end of the junction is discordant with germline, which a read error may explain. The gene calls are TRBV20-1 and TRBJ2-7; 9 positions match TRBD1. The V gene's germline CDR1 is DFQATT and CDR2 SNEGSKA (reference sequence). This CDR3 comprises 13 residues. CDR3 protein: CSAPRTGEYERYF. CDR3 coding DNA: TGCAGTGCCCCGAGGACAGGGGAATACGAGCGGTACTTC.

The V gene is TRBV5-1, the J gene TRBJ2-5; weak D call: TRBD2 (5 bases). V was clipped by 0 bases and J by 11 bases, with 17 bases between them. This CDR3 contains 14 residues. The germline V gene has CDR1 SGHRS and CDR2 YFSETQ. The CDR3 is CASSLEAAYNEQYF. The CDR3 bases are TGCGCCAGCAGCTTGGAAGCGGCGTACAATGAGCAGTACTTC.

Here the CDR3 DNA reads TGTGCCAGCAGCCTGCAGTCGGGCAGGGGTGCAGATACGCAGTATTTT. Translated: CASSLQSGRGADTQYF. This sequence joins TRBV3-1 and TRBJ2-3; maybe TRBD1 (6 bases). Looked up from germline, CDR1 is LGHDT and CDR2 is YNNKEL (reference sequence). Between the trimmed V and J ends, which lost 4 bases and 4 bases, there was a span of 18 bases. The CDR3 runs to 16 residues.

This chain links TRBV27 with TRBJ1-6, with a possible D match to TRBD1 (5 bases). V lost 2 bases and J lost 11, with 10 bases in between. The CDR3 is 13 residues long. Germline values: CDR1 MNHEY, CDR2 SMNVEV (reference sequence). CDR3 DNA: TGTGCCAGCAGTTTAGCCTCGGGGGCACCCCTCCACTTT. As protein: CASSLASGAPLHF.

The rearrangement joins TRBV12-3 or TRBV12-4 to TRBJ2-5, with a possible D match to TRBD1 (6 bases). The CDR3 sequence is 13 residues long. V lost 1 base, J lost 9 bases, and 12 bases lay in between. CDR3 sequence: CASSLGPKGAQYF. CDR3 sequence (DNA): TGTGCCAGCAGTTTAGGACCCAAGGGGGCCCAGTACTTC.